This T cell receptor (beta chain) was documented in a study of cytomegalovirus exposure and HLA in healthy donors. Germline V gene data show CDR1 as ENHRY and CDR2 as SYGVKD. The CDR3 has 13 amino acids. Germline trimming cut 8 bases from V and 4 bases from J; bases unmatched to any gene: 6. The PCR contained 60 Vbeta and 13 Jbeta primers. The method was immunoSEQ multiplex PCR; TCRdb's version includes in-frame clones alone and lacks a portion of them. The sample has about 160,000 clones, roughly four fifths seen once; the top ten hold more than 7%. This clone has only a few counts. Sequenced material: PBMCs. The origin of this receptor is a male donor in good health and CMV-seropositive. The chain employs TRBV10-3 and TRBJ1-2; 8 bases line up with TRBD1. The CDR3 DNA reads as TGTGCCATCCGTGGACAGGGCCCCTATGGCTACACCTTC. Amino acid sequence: CAIRGQGPYGYTF.